The source of this T cell receptor beta chain is a study of blood T cell repertoires in COVID-19. Study as a whole: Sites in the United States, Italy and Spain provided acute and convalescent COVID-19 samples. Sources were T cells, B-cell-depleted T cells, or PBMCs; the material itself was cDNA or gDNA.

CDR3 size: 18 residues. In the original workflow: Nucleated cell number was recorded as an estimate derived from reference gene primer amplification. The assay was immunoSEQ multiplex PCR, and TCRdb's table has in-frame clones only and misses some. V and J calls and clone size are copied from that table; D and trimming were computed from the DNA. The sample holds under 300,000 clones, 88% seen once. The V and J genes are TRBV12-2 and TRBJ2-7; the D call of TRBD2 is as the table states it, not checked on the DNA. TRBV12-2 is a recognized pseudogene. The sequencing sample was made of peripheral blood. The clonotype was recovered from a woman in her twenties or thirties with acute or convalescent COVID-19. The CDR3 loop is CASRFFSRGGRENYEQYF. The CDR3 DNA follows: TGTGCAAGTCGCTTTTTTTCCCGGGGCGGGAGAGAGAACTACGAGCAGTACTTC.